The 20 T cell receptor beta chains given below trace back to one sample, sequenced in a study of T cell changes during pregnancy in multiple sclerosis. TCRdb's table, derived via immunoSEQ multiplex PCR, lists solely in-frame clones and lacks some. The sample has about 33,000 clones, over 80% seen once; the top ten hold 2.8%. The material was CD4+ T cells from peripheral blood mononuclear cells, obtained in the third trimester of pregnancy. The origin of the receptors is a female donor in good health, enrolled as a control in a pregnancy study.

This rearrangement joins TRBV29-1 to TRBJ2-3; D perhaps matches TRBD2 (8 bases). Trimming cost V 7 bases and J 2 bases, with 28 bases left between them. CDR1 and CDR2 (germline): SQVTM, ANQGSEA. CDR3 length equals 18 residues. The CDR3 DNA is TGCAGCGAATCGGGGGGGGCAGGGGGACGTATCCCCACAGATACGCAGTATTTT. Translation: CSESGGAGGRIPTDTQYF.

The chain links TRBV5-6 to TRBJ1-1, with a tentative D call TRBD1 (5 bases). The ends were cut back, 6 bases at V and 6 bases at J, with 15 bases in the middle. Germline CDR1 reads SGHDT; CDR2 reads YYEEEE. This CDR3 region has 13 residues. DNA of the CDR3: TGTGCCAGCACCCCCTGGGGCGCCGCTGAAGCTTTCTTT. This translates into CASTPWGAAEAFF.

V and J are TRBV28 and TRBJ1-4, with D perhaps matching TRBD1 (5 bases). V shed 2 bases and J shed 12 bases, with 22 bases lying between them. Germline loops: CDR1 MDHEN, CDR2 SYDVKM. CDR3 length: 16 residues. Here the CDR3 reads CASSLIWGVPEKELFF. In nucleotides, the CDR3 is TGTGCCAGCAGTTTAATCTGGGGGGTCCCCGAAAAGGAACTGTTTTTT.

The CDR3 protein is CASSLAGRSGQPQHF. CDR3 nucleotides: TGTGCCAGCAGTTTGGCCGGGAGATCGGGGCAGCCCCAGCATTTT. The rearrangement joins TRBV28 to TRBJ1-5; no reliable D call. Germline loops: CDR1 MDHEN, CDR2 SYDVKM. Between the trimmed V and J ends, which lost 3 bases and 7 bases, there was a span of 16 bases. The CDR3 extends over 15 amino acids.

This chain joins TRBV19 and TRBJ2-1; the D gene is possibly TRBD2 (5 bases). Trimming cost V 3 bases and J 6 bases, with 18 bases left between them. Germline V CDR1 and CDR2: LNHDA, SQIVND (reference sequence). The CDR3 length is 16 residues. For the CDR3, the DNA is TGTGCCAGTAGTATTCGGGGTGGGGTATCGAGCAATGAGCAGTTCTTC. Its translation: CASSIRGGVSSNEQFF.

The chain is built from TRBV19 and TRBJ2-1; D is perhaps TRBD2 (6 bases). Germline V gene sequence: CDR1 LNHDA, CDR2 SQIVND (reference sequence). The CDR3 runs to 14 residues. Trimming took off 3 bases at V and 2 bases at J, with 8 bases between the two ends. For the CDR3, the DNA is TGTGCCAGTAGTATCCGGGGGACCTACAATGAGCAGTTCTTC. This translates into CASSIRGTYNEQFF.

The J gene is TRBJ2-1, the V gene TRBV9, with TRBD2 identical over 7 bases. Looked up from germline, CDR1 is SGDLS and CDR2 is YYNGEE. The CDR3 is made up of 13 amino acids. V was pared by 3 bases and J by 6 bases, with 3 bases of the junction left unmatched. The CDR3 spells CASSGPSGNEQFF. The CDR3 nucleotides are TGTGCCAGCAGCGGTCCTAGCGGCAATGAGCAGTTCTTC. Drawing the rest from reference TRBV9 and TRBJ2-1, the complete variable domain is DSGVTQTPKHLITATGQRVTLRCSPRSGDLSVYWYQQSLDQGLQFLIQYYNGEERAKGNILERFSAQQFPDLHSELNLSSLELGDSALYFCASSGPSGNEQFFGPGTRLTVL.

The chain links TRBV19 to TRBJ1-2; weak D call: TRBD1 (6 bases). Germline assignment: CDR1 LNHDA and CDR2 SQIVND (reference sequence). The CDR3 is 16 residues long. The V gene lost 4 bases and the J gene lost 7 bases, with 22 bases spanning the gap. The CDR3 sequence is CASSTSRDIQLPGYTF. The CDR3 DNA follows: TGTGCCAGTAGTACATCCCGGGACATCCAACTTCCTGGCTACACCTTC.

The rearrangement joins TRBV5-6 to TRBJ2-5; D is unresolved. This CDR3 spans 13 amino acids. V was shortened by 7 bases and J by 0 bases, with 10 bases between the two germline ends. Germline V lookup: CDR1 SGHDT, CDR2 YYEEEE. This CDR3 reads CASRSQYQETQYF. The CDR3 DNA is TGTGCCAGCCGATCGCAGTACCAAGAGACCCAGTACTTC.

The V call is TRBV21-1, the J call TRBJ1-2. TRBV21-1 is designated a pseudogene. CDR3 length equals 9 residues. The CDR3 is CATSAGYTF. Here the CDR3 DNA reads TGTGCCACCTCCGCGGGCTACACCTTC.

This clone came up a few times. The rearrangement links TRBV7-2 to TRBJ1-5; D is uncertain. There are 14 residues in the CDR3. Germline CDR1 and CDR2: SGHTA and FQGNSA. Between the trimmed V and J ends, which lost 0 bases and 8 bases, there was a span of 11 bases. The CDR3 DNA is TGTGCCAGCAGCTTAGCGGGCGGCGGGGAGCCCCAGCATTTT. Protein product: CASSLAGGGEPQHF.

This rearrangement joins TRBV19 to TRBJ1-1; TRBD1 matches at 8 bases. With 7 bases clipped from V and 2 bases from J, the junction kept 3 bases outside the gene matches. CDR3 size: 13 residues. CDR1 and CDR2 from the germline V gene are LNHDA and SQIVND (reference sequence). The CDR3 reads CASNDRGNTEAFF. DNA of the CDR3: TGTGCCAGTAACGACAGGGGAAACACTGAAGCTTTCTTT.

The chain uses TRBV6-5 and TRBJ1-2; a possible D gene is TRBD1 (6 bases). From germline, CDR1 is MNHEY and CDR2 SVGAGI. This CDR3 has 13 amino acids. Trimming removed 6 bases at V and 6 bases at J, with 14 bases between. CDR3 protein: CASRQGLGDGYTF. CDR3 DNA: TGTGCCAGCAGGCAGGGGCTGGGGGATGGCTACACCTTC.

The chain is built from TRBV5-1 and TRBJ1-1; D gene uncertain. The CDR3 spans 13 residues. Per germline, CDR1 SGHRS and CDR2 YFSETQ. Trimming removed 4 bases at V and 2 bases at J, with 9 bases between. The CDR3 region is CASSAAGNTEAFF. CDR3 DNA: TGCGCCAGCAGCGCGGCTGGTAACACTGAAGCTTTCTTT.

The rearrangement joins TRBV25-1 to TRBJ2-2, with D unresolved. Per germline, CDR1 MGHDK and CDR2 SYGVNS. The germline V and J ends were trimmed by 0 bases and 1 base, with 3 bases remaining between them. CDR3 length: 14 residues. The CDR3 region is CASSEYRNTGELFF. CDR3 bases: TGTGCCAGCAGTGAATATCGGAACACCGGGGAGCTGTTTTTT.

The chain combines TRBV28 with TRBJ2-2; TRBD1 matches 8 bases. The CDR3 spans 13 residues. Trimming removed 3 bases from V and 6 bases from J; junction bases left unmatched: 0. The germline gives CDR1 MDHEN, CDR2 SYDVKM. DNA for the CDR3: TGTGCCAGCAGTTTGACAGGGGCCGGGGAGCTGTTTTTT. Protein: CASSLTGAGELFF.

The chain combines TRBV29-1 with TRBJ2-3; 9 bases map to TRBD2. The length of the CDR3 is 14 residues. CDR1 and CDR2 from the germline V gene are SQVTM and ANQGSEA. The V segment lost 6 bases and the J segment 5 bases; nucleotides outside the gene matches: 9. CDR3 DNA: TGCAGCGTCCCCGGGGATAGCGGGGGAGATACGCAGTATTTT. Encoded protein: CSVPGDSGGDTQYF.

The chain joins TRBV11-2 to TRBJ1-2, with D uncertain. Trimming removed 1 base from V and 4 bases from J, with 7 bases in between. Germline V gene data show CDR1 as SGHAT and CDR2 as FQNNGV. CDR3 size: 13 residues. The CDR3 coding sequence is TGTGCCAGCAGCTTAGCCAGTCTCTATGGCTACACCTTC. Protein product: CASSLASLYGYTF.

This clone was seen only a few times. This chain connects TRBV6-6 to TRBJ2-1; TRBD2 matches at 13 bases. The CDR3 runs to 15 residues. Looked up from germline, CDR1 is MNHNY and CDR2 is SVGAGI (reference sequence). J was trimmed by 6 bases and V by 5 bases; bases with no gene match: 4. As DNA, the CDR3 is TGTGCCAGCAGTCCCTGGACTAGCGGGAGCAATGAGCAGTTCTTC. The encoded protein is CASSPWTSGSNEQFF.

On this clone itself: At one boundary the junction diverges from the germline segment, which might be a read error. The chain links TRBV28 to TRBJ1-2, with 8 bases aligning to TRBD1. Germline lookup yields CDR1 MDHEN and CDR2 SYDVKM. This CDR3 region has 15 residues. DNA of the CDR3: TGTGCCAGCAGTTTATCGGACAGGGCTAACTATGGCCACACCTTC. It translates to CASSLSDRANYGHTF.